This entry describes one TCR beta chain. As yet, its antigen is unknown. TCRdb re-called the 5' RACE reads; every CDR3 protein appears as one record, without DNA. This repertoire includes 300,000 to 400,000 distinct CDR3 sequences. The sample originates from a study of monozygotic twins with inflammatory bowel disease. Overall study results and limits: Discrimination among different T cell subtypes was not achievable.

Phlebotomy per donor yielded a single 2.5 ml blood sample. Germline loops: CDR1 MNHEY, CDR2 SMNVEV (reference sequence). This CDR3 region has 15 residues. The source of this sequence is a human donor with ulcerative colitis or Crohn's disease, or a healthy co-twin of an affected twin (not recorded which). V and J are TRBV27 and TRBJ2-7; TCRdb reports TRBD1, a call that lacks DNA to check it against. The sample consisted of blood. The chain's CDR3 is CASSFRGYAGYEQYF.